The subject of this entry is one T cell receptor (beta chain). The protocol was immunoSEQ multiplex PCR, while the TCRdb copy is restricted to in-frame clones and leaves out a portion. The table has about 6,100 clones, around 57% seen once. This sample stems from a study of sequential checkpoint blockade in melanoma. J was trimmed by 6 bases and V by 4 bases; bases with no gene match: 4. The germline V gene has CDR1 SGHTA and CDR2 FQGNSA. The CDR3 is made up of 13 amino acids. The treatment here: randomized to nivolumab then ipilimumab (arm A) or the reverse (arm B). DNA-damaging chemotherapy had not been given to any patient beforehand. Live CD3+CD8+ CD19− CD56− cells were sorted from PBMCs.

The sample was CD8+ T cells sorted from blood (inferred from file names), taken from a patient given nivolumab and ipilimumab in sequence. This chain links TRBV7-2 with TRBJ2-7; 9 bases agree with TRBD2. This receptor was obtained from a human donor with melanoma. The CDR3 DNA reads as TGTGCCAGCAGCTCCGCGGGGGGGGTCGAGCAGTACTTC. This encodes CASSSAGGVEQYF. The whole variable domain, remainder taken from reference TRBV7-2 and TRBJ2-7, is GAGVSQSPSNKVTEKGKDVELRCDPISGHTALYWYRQSLGQGLEFLIYFQGNSAPDKSGLPSDRFSAERTGGSVSTLTIQRTQQEDSAVYLCASSSAGGVEQYFGPGTRLTVT.